The clone carrying this T cell receptor beta chain was detected a few times. Its antigen is undetermined. The data were taken from a study of response to subunit inactivated influenza vaccine. The study, taken as a whole, reports: The authors offered the suggestion that each seasonal influenza vaccination recruits few new T cells.

TCRdb reprocessed the RT-PCR reads with MiXCR, giving one entry per CDR3 protein. This sample has about 700,000 distinct CDR3 sequences; around 14% occur once, and the top ten carry roughly 11%. V lost 6 bases, J lost 5 bases, and 13 bases lay in between. Germline CDR1 and CDR2: DFQATT and SNEGSKA (reference sequence). The CDR3 is made up of 13 amino acids. The sequencing used PBMCs from blood, collected 11 to 12 days after vaccination. This receptor was identified in a man aged 50 to 60 who received an inactivated influenza vaccine. This chain joins TRBV20-1 and TRBJ1-4; a possible D gene is TRBD1 (6 bases). The CDR3 here is CSAPGATNEKLFF. CDR3 in DNA: TGCAGTGCGCCAGGGGCCACCAATGAAAAACTGTTTTTT.